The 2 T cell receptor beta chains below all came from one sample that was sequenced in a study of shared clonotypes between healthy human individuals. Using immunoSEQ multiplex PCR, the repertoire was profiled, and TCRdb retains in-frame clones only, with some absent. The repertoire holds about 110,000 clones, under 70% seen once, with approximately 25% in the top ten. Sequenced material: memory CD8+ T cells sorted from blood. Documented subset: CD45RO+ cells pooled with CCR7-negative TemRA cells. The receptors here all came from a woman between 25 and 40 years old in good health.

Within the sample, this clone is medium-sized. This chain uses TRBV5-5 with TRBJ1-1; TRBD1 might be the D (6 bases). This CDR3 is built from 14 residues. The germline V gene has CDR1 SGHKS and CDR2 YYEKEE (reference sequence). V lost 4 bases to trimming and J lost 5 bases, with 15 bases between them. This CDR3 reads CASSPAGGPTEAFF. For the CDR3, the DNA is TGTGCCAGCAGCCCAGCGGGGGGCCCAACTGAAGCTTTCTTT. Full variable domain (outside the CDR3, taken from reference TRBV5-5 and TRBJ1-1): DAGVTQSPTHLIKTRGQQVTLRCSPISGHKSVSWYQQVLGQGPQFIFQYYEKEERGRGNFPDRFSARQFPNYSSELNVNALLLGDSALYLCASSPAGGPTEAFFGQGTRLTVV.

CDR3 amino acids: CASSRNRGLQETQYF. The DNA for the CDR3 is TGTGCCAGCAGCCGCAACCGGGGGCTACAAGAGACCCAGTACTTC. V and J are TRBV11-2 and TRBJ2-5; D is perhaps TRBD1 or TRBD2 (6 bases each). The CDR3 totals 15 residues. Germline V lookup: CDR1 SGHAT, CDR2 FQNNGV. V lost 5 bases to trimming and J lost 2 bases, with 15 bases between them.